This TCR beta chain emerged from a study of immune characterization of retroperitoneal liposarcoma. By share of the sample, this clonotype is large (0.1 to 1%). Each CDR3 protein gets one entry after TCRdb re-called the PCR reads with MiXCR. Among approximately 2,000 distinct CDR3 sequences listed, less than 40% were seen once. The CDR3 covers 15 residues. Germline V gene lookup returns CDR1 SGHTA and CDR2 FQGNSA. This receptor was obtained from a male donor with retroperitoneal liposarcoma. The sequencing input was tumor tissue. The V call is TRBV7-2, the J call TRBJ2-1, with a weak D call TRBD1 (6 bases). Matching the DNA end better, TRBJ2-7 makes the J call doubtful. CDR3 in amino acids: CASSFFRTDSYEQYF. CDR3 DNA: TGTGCCAGCAGCTTCTTCCGGACAGACTCCTACGAGCAGTACTTC.